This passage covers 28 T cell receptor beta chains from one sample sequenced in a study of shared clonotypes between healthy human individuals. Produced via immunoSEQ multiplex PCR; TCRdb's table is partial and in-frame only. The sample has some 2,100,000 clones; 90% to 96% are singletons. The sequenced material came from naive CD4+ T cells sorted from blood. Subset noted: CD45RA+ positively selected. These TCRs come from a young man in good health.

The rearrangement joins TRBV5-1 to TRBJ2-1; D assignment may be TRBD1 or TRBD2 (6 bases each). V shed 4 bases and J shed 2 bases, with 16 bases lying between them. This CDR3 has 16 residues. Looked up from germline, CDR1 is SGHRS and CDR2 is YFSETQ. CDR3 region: CASSPLDGGPYNEQFF. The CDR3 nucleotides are TGCGCCAGCAGCCCCCTTGATGGGGGGCCCTACAATGAGCAGTTCTTC.

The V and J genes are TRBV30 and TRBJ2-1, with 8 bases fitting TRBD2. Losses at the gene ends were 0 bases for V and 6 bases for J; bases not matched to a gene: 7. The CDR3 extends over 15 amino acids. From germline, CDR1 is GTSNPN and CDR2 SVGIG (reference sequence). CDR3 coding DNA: TGTGCCTGGAGTGTACGGTTAGCGGGGCGCAATGAGCAGTTCTTC. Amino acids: CAWSVRLAGRNEQFF.

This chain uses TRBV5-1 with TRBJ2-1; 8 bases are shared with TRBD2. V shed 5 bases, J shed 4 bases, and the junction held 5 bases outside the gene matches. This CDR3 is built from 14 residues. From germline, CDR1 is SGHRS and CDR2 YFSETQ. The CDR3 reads CASRPGGEYNEQFF. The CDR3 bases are TGCGCCAGCAGACCGGGAGGGGAATACAATGAGCAGTTCTTC.

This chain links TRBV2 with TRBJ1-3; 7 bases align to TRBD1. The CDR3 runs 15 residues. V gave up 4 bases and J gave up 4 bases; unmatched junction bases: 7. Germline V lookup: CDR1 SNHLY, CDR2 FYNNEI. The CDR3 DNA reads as TGTGCCAGCAGTGGGCCCGGGACAGAAGGAAACACCATATATTTT. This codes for CASSGPGTEGNTIYF.

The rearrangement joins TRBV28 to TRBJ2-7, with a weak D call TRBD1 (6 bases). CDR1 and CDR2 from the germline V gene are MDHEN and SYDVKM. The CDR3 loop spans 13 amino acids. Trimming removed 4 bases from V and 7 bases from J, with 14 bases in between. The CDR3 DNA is TGTGCCAGCAGTTCATTAAATACAGGGGAGCAGTACTTC. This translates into CASSSLNTGEQYF.

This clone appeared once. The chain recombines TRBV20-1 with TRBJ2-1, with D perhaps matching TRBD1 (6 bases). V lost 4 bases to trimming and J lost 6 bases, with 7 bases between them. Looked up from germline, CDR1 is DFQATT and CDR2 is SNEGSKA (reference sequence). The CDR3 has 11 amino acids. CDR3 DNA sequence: TGCAGTGCTAACAGGGCCAATGAGCAGTTCTTC. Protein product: CSANRANEQFF.

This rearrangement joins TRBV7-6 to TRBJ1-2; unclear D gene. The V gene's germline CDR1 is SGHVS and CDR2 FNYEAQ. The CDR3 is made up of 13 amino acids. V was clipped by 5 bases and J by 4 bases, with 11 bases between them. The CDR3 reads CASSPSPGYGYTF. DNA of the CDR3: TGTGCCAGCAGCCCCAGTCCGGGCTATGGCTACACCTTC.

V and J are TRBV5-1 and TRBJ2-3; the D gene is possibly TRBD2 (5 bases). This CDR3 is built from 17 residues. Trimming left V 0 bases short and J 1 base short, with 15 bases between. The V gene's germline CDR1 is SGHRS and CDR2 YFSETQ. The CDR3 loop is CASSLGPIAGRTDTQYF. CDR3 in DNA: TGCGCCAGCAGCTTGGGGCCGATTGCGGGTCGCACAGATACGCAGTATTTT.

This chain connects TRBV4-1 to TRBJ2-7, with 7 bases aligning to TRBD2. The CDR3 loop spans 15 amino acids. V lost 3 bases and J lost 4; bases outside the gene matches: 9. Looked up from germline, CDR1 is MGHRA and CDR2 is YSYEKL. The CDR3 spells CASSHPPAGEYEQYF. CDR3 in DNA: TGCGCCAGCAGCCACCCTCCCGCGGGAGAATACGAGCAGTACTTC.

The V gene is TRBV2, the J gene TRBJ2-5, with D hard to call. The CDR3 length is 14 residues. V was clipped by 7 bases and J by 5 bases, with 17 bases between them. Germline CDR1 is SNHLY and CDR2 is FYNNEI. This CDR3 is CASTGRTRRETQYF. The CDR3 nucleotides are TGTGCCAGCACCGGACGGACCCGAAGGGAGACCCAGTACTTC.

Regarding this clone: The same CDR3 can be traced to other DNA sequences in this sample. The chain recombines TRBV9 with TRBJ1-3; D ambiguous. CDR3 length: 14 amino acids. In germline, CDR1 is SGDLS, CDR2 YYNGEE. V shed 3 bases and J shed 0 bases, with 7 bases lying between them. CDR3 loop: CASSALSSGNTIYF. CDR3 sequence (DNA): TGTGCCAGCAGCGCCCTTTCCTCTGGAAACACCATATATTTT.

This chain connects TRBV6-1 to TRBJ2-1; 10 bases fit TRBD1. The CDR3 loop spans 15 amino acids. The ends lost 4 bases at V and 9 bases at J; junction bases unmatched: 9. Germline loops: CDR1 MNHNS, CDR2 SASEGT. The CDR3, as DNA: TGTGCCAGCAGTGGTACCGGGACAGGGGTCCTTGAGCAGTTCTTC. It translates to CASSGTGTGVLEQFF.

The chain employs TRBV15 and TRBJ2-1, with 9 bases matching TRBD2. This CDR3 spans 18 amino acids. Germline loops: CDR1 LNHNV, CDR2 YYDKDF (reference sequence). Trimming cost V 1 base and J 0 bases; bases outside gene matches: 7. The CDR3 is CATSRGPGLASSYNEQFF. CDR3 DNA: TGTGCCACCAGCAGAGGACCGGGACTAGCCTCCTCCTACAATGAGCAGTTCTTC.

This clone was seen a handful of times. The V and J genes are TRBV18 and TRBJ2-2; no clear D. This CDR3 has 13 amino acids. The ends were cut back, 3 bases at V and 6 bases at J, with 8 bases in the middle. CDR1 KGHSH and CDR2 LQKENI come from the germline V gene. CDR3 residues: CASSPDTAGELFF. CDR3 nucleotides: TGTGCCAGCTCACCCGACACCGCCGGGGAGCTGTTTTTT.

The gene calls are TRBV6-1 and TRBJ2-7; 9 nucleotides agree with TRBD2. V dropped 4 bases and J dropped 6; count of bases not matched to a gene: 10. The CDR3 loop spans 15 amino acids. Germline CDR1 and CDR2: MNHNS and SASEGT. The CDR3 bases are TGTGCCAGCAGTGCCCTTAGCGGGAGCCTGCCCGAGCAGTACTTC. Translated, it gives CASSALSGSLPEQYF.

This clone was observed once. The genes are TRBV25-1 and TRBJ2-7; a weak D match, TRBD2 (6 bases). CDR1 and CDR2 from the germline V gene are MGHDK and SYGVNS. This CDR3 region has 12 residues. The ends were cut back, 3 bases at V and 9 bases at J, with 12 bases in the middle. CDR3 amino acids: CASSEGGVGQYF. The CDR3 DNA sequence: TGTGCCAGCAGTGAGGGGGGAGTGGGGCAGTACTTC.

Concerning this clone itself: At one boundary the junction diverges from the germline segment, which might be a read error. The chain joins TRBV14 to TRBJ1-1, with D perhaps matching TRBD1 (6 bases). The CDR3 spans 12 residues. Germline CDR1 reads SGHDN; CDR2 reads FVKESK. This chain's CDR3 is CASSQDQGRTLF. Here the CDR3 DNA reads TGTGCCAGCAGCCAAGATCAGGGGCGGACGCTCTTT.

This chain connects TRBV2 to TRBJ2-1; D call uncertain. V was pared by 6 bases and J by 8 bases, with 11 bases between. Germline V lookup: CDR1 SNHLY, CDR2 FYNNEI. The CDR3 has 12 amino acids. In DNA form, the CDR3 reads TGTGCCAGCAGGACCCCTTTTGATGAGCAGTTCTTC. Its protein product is CASRTPFDEQFF.

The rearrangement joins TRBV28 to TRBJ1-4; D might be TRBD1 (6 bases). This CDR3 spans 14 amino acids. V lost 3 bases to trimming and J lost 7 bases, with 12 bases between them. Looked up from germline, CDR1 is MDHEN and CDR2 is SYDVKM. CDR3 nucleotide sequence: TGTGCCAGCAGTTTGGACAGCAATCCTGAAAAACTGTTTTTT. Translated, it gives CASSLDSNPEKLFF.

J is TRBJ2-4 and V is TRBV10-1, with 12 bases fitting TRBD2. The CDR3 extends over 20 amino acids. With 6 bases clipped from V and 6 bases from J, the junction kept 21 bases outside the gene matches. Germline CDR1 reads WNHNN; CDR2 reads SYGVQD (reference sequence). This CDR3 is CASRKNPLASGGAMVNIQYF. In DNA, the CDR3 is TGCGCCAGCAGGAAGAACCCCCTAGCTAGCGGGGGGGCTATGGTAAACATTCAGTACTTC.

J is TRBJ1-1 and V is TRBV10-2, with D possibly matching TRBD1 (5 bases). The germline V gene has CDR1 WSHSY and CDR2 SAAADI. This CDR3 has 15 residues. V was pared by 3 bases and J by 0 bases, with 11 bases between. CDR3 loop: CASSDRETLNTEAFF. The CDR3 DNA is TGCGCCAGCAGTGACAGGGAAACCTTGAACACTGAAGCTTTCTTT.

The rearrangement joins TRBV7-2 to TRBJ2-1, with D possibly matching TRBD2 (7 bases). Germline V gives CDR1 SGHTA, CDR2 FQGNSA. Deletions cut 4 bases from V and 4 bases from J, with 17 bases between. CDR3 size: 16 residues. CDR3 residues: CASSWGAGEAYNEQFF. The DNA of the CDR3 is TGTGCCAGCAGCTGGGGGGCGGGAGAGGCTTACAATGAGCAGTTCTTC.

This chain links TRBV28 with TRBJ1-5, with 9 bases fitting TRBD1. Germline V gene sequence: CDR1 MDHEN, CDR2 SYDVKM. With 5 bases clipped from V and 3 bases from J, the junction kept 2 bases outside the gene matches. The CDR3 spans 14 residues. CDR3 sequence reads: CASSGTGLNQPQHF. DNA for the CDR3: TGTGCCAGCAGTGGGACAGGGCTCAATCAGCCCCAGCATTTT. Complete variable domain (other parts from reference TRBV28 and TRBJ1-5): DVKVTQSSRYLVKRTGEKVFLECVQDMDHENMFWYRQDPGLGLRLIYFSYDVKMKEKGDIPEGYSVSREKKERFSLILESASTNQTSMYLCASSGTGLNQPQHFGDGTRLSIL.

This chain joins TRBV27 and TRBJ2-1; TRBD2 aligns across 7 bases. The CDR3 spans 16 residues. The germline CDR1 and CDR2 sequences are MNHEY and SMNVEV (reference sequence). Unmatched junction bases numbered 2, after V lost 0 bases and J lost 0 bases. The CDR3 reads CASSLSGTTSYNEQFF. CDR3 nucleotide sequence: TGTGCCAGCAGTTTATCCGGGACTACCTCCTACAATGAGCAGTTCTTC.

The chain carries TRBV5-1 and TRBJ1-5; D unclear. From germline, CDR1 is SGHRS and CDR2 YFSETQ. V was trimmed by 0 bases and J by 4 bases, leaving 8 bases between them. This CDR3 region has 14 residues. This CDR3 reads CASSLVDQNQPQHF. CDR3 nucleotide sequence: TGCGCCAGCAGCTTGGTTGATCAGAATCAGCCCCAGCATTTT.

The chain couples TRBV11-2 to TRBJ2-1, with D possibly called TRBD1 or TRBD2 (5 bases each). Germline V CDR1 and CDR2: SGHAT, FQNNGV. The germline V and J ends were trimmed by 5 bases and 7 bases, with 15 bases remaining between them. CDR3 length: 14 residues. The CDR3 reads CASSNPGRVNEQFF. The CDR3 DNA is TGTGCCAGCAGCAACCCGGGGCGGGTGAATGAGCAGTTCTTC.

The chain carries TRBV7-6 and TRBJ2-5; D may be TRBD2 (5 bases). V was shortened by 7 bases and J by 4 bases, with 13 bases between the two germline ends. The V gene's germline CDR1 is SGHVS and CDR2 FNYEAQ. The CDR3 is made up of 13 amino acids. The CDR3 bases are TGTGCCAGCACCGAACAAGGGAGAGAGACCCAGTACTTC. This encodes CASTEQGRETQYF. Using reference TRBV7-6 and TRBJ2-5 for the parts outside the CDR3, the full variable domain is GAGVSQSPRYKVTKRGQDVALRCDPISGHVSLYWYRQALGQGPEFLTYFNYEAQQDKSGLPNDRFSAERPEGSISTLTIQRTEQRDSAMYRCASTEQGRETQYFGPGTRLLVL.

The CDR3 DNA reads TGTGCCAGCAGATTGACATTTATAGAGACCCAGTACTTC. Translated, it gives CASRLTFIETQYF. This sequence joins TRBV6-1 and TRBJ2-5; D is uncertain. From germline, CDR1 is MNHNS and CDR2 SASEGT. The CDR3 extends over 13 amino acids. V was shortened by 6 bases and J by 4 bases, with 12 bases between the two germline ends.